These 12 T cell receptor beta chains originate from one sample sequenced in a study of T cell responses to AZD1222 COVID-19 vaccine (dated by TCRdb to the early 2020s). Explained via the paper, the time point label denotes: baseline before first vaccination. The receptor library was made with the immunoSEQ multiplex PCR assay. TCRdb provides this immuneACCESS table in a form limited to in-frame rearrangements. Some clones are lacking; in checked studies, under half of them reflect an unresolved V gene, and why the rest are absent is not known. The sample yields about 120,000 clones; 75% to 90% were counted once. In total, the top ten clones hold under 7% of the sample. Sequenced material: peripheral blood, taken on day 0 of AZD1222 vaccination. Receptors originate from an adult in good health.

Here the CDR3 reads CASSYWGPTSYEQYF. The CDR3 DNA follows: TGTGCCAGCAGTTACTGGGGACCGACTTCCTACGAGCAGTACTTC. The rearrangement uses TRBV6-5 and TRBJ2-7; the D gene could be TRBD1 or TRBD2 (5 bases each). Germline V gene lookup returns CDR1 MNHEY and CDR2 SVGAGI. The CDR3 loop spans 15 amino acids. V lost 1 base, J lost 1 base, and 11 bases lay in between.

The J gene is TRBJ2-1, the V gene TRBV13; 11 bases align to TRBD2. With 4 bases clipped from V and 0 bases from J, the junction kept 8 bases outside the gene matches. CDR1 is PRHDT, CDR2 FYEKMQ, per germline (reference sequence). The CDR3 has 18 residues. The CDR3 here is CASSSHRTSGSSYNEQFF. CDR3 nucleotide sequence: TGTGCCAGCAGCTCCCATCGCACTAGCGGGAGCTCCTACAATGAGCAGTTCTTC.

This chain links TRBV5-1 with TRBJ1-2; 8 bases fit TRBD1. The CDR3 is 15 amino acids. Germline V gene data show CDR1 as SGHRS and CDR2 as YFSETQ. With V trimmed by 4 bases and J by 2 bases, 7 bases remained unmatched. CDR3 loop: CASSPRTGTNYGYTF. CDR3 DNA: TGCGCCAGCAGCCCCCGGACAGGGACCAACTATGGCTACACCTTC.

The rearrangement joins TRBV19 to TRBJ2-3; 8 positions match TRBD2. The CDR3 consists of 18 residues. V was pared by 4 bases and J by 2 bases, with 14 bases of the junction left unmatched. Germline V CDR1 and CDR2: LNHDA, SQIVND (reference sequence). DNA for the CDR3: TGTGCCAGTAGTACGACCGGTTTGGTAGCGGGGTACACAGATACGCAGTATTTT. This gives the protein CASSTTGLVAGYTDTQYF.

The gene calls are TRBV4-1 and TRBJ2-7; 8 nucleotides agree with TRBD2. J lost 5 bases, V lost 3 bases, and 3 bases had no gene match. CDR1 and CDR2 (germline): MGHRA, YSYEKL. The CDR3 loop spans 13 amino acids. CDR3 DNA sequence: TGCGCCAGCAGCCAGCGGGAGGTAAACGAGCAGTACTTC. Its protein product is CASSQREVNEQYF.

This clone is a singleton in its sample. For the CDR3, the DNA is TGCGCCAGCAGCCCACGCTCCCAAACAGCGAACACTGAAGCTTTCTTT. This codes for CASSPRSQTANTEAFF. V and J are TRBV5-1 and TRBJ1-1; D gene uncertain. CDR1 and CDR2 from the germline V gene are SGHRS and YFSETQ. V dropped 4 bases and J dropped 1 base, with 17 bases sitting between them. The CDR3 sequence is 16 residues long.

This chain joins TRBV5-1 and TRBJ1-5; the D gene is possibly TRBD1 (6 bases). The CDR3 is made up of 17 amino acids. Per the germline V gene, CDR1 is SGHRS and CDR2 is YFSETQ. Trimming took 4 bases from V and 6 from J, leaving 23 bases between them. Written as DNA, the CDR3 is TGCGCCAGCAGCCCCGCCGGGACAACATGGGGGGGTCAGCCCCAGCATTTT. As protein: CASSPAGTTWGGQPQHF.

CDR3 bases: TGTGCCAGTAGTTGGCAGGCCGCCGGAACTACAAGGGAAAAACTGTTTTTT. Its protein is CASSWQAAGTTREKLFF. The chain carries TRBV19 and TRBJ1-4; D ambiguous. The length of the CDR3 is 17 residues. Germline loops: CDR1 LNHDA, CDR2 SQIVND (reference sequence). V shed 5 bases and J shed 8 bases, with 24 bases lying between them.

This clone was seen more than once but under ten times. The CDR3 spells CASSIGTSGMYEQYF. The CDR3 DNA reads as TGTGCCAGTAGTATCGGGACTAGCGGGATGTACGAGCAGTACTTC. The J gene is TRBJ2-7, the V gene TRBV19; the match to TRBD2 covers 13 bases. The V gene's germline CDR1 is LNHDA and CDR2 SQIVND (reference sequence). V trimming: 3 bases; J trimming: 4 bases; junction bases outside the gene matches: 3. This CDR3 spans 15 amino acids. Full variable domain (outside the CDR3, taken from reference TRBV19 and TRBJ2-7): DGGITQSPKYLFRKEGQNVTLSCEQNLNHDAMYWYRQDPGQGLRLIYYSQIVNDFQKGDIAEGYSVSREKKESFPLTVTSAQKNPTAFYLCASSIGTSGMYEQYFGPGTRLTVT.

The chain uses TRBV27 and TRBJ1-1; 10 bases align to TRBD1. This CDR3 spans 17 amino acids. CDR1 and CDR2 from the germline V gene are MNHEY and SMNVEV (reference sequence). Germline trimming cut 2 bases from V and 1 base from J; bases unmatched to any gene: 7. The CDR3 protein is CASSLTGQGPPNTEAFF. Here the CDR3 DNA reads TGTGCCAGCAGTTTAACGGGACAGGGGCCCCCGAACACTGAAGCTTTCTTT.

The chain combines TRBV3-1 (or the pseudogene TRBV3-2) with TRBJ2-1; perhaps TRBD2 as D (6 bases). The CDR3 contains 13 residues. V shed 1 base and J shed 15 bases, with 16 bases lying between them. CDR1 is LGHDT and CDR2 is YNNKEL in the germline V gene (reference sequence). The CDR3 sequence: CASSQVVRGEVFF. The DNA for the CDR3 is TGTGCCAGCAGCCAAGTCGTGCGGGGAGAGGTGTTCTTC.

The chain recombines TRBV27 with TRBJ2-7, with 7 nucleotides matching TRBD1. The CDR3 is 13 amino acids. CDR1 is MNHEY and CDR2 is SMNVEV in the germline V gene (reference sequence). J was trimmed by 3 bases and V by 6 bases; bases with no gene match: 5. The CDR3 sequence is CASSSDRVYEQYF. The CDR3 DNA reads TGTGCCAGCAGCTCCGACAGGGTCTACGAGCAGTACTTC.